This T cell receptor beta chain was profiled in a study of blood T cell repertoires in COVID-19. About the research overall: Acute and convalescent COVID-19 specimens originated in the United States, Italy and Spain.

The CDR3 contains 15 residues. Germline V lookup: CDR1 LGHNA, CDR2 YSLEER. Trimming left V 4 bases short and J 5 bases short, with 14 bases between. Sequencing used immunoSEQ multiplex PCR; TCRdb keeps in-frame clones, though not all of them. The repertoire holds about 100,000 clones, with about 91% as singletons. Source material: peripheral blood. The rearrangement joins TRBV4-3 to TRBJ2-2, with D unclear. This receptor was taken from a human donor in a cohort sampled during active COVID-19. For the CDR3, the DNA is TGCGCCAGCAGCCCGACTTCGACCGGGACCGGGGAGCTGTTTTTT. Amino acid sequence: CASSPTSTGTGELFF.